This record looks at one T cell receptor beta chain sequence and its context. Its antigen is unknown. One base away there is no much larger clone; base qualities are not given. The CDR3 runs 16 amino acids, cysteine and phenylalanine included. CDR3 DNA is the only sequence kept; it has 48 bases, read in frame from the first base. V lost 6 bases and J lost 3 bases, and the count of bases not matched to a germline gene is 12. For CDR1 and CDR2, the germline V gene lists SNHLY and FYNNEI. Separate from the roughly 700-subject first cohort, the validation cohort of 120 subjects was the group to which the donors belonged. These data belong to a study of cytomegalovirus exposure and HLA in healthy donors (dated by TCRdb to about 2017). In the study overall: A later analysis indicated that the 120 validation repertoires were generated on the platform also employed for the 670 or so repertoires of the first cohort. The study aimed to test whether cataloging public T cell receptors could reveal signatures of past pathogen exposure. A separate validation cohort of roughly 130 different subjects was used in addition to the roughly 700-subject first cohort. High-throughput TCR immunosequencing, statistical association of individual TCRs with disease status, and machine learning were combined to predict cytomegalovirus infection status.

The library was generated by the immunoSEQ multiplex PCR assay. Per the original workflow: A statistical classification framework was developed to diagnose cytomegalovirus status using the catalog of TCR beta chain sequences. As stored in TCRdb, this immuneACCESS dataset retains in-frame rearrangements with V and J assigned. A fraction of the clones does not appear; measured against another copy, unresolved V genes explain less than half of the discrepancy, and the remainder lacks a known reason. That table furnishes V, J and clone size, whereas the DNA furnished D and trimming. The sample table lists tens of thousands of clones, 90% to 97% of them with a count of one. Approximately 0.95% of the sample is held by the ten biggest clonotypes. The full study reports these points: All 130 or so repertoires were used to score co-occurrence in the validation cohort in a later analysis, because that analysis had no HLA typing for the cohort. In vitro tests confirmed that three of the cytomegalovirus-associated TCR beta chains recognize cytomegalovirus antigens. According to the authors, the approach could potentially be generalized to other disease states and immunological phenotypes. A total of roughly 160 TCR beta chains were listed by the study as associated with cytomegalovirus. Most TCR sequences were seen in very few donors, while some public TCRs were found in many individuals. Cytomegalovirus status was reported to be diagnosed by the classifier with high specificity and sensitivity in both the original and validation cohorts. Subsequent analysis determined that TCRs grouped into clusters in the first cohort also showed a tendency toward co-occurrence across the 90 to 150 validation repertoires, and approximately 93% of cluster scores exceeded 0.

The sample consisted of PBMCs. The chain uses TRBV2 and TRBJ2-5, with 8 bases in between that match TRBD2. The clonotype was recovered from a man aged 18 to 29 in good health and CMV-seronegative. This receptor has the CDR3 CASRRLQLADKETQYF. In nucleotides, the sequence is TGTGCCAGCAGACGCCTACAACTAGCGGACAAAGAGACCCAGTACTTC. Full variable domain (CDR3 extended with the reference TRBV2 and TRBJ2-5 proteins): EPEVTQTPSHQVTQMGQEVILRCVPISNHLYFYWYRQILGQKVEFLVSFYNNEISEKSEIFDDQFSVERPDGSNFTLKIRSTKLEDSAMYFCASRRLQLADKETQYFGPGTRLLVL.